This TCR beta chain was retrieved from a study of cytomegalovirus exposure and HLA in healthy donors. Study results and limitations: Prediction of most subjects' HLA-A and HLA-B alleles by TCR beta sequences was reportedly accurate.

The ends lost 5 bases at V and 7 bases at J; junction bases unmatched: 13. Germline values: CDR1 MNHEY, CDR2 SVGAGI. This CDR3 has 15 residues. The PCR made use of 60 Vbeta and 13 Jbeta primers. Profiled with immunoSEQ multiplex PCR; TCRdb holds only in-frame clones, not every one. The sample shows 150,000 to 200,000 clones, around 80% of them seen only once. As concerns this clone: Its specificity is unknown.

This TCR derives from a woman between 18 and 30 years old in good health and CMV-seropositive. Sequencing was done on a sample of PBMCs. This chain joins TRBV6-5 and TRBJ1-2, with 7 bases aligning to TRBD1. CDR3 amino acids: CASSRTQGGGFGYTF. CDR3 nucleotides: TGTGCCAGCAGTCGTACGCAGGGGGGCGGGTTTGGCTACACCTTC.